This T cell receptor (beta chain) originates from a study of T-cell memory formation after mild COVID-19. Germline CDR1 reads MNHNY; CDR2 reads SVGAGI (reference sequence). The length of the CDR3 is 14 residues. After removal of 6 bases from V and 5 bases from J, the junction contained 7 bases not matched to a gene. 5'RACE, which relied on constant-segment primers, yielded TCR alpha and TCR beta cDNA libraries carrying sample barcodes and UMIs. TCRdb ran MiXCR on the 5' RACE reads and lists one entry per CDR3 protein. This table has about 340,000 distinct CDR3 sequences, approximately 21% appearing once. Comments on this clonotype: Its antigen is currently unknown.

The study's findings and limits: CD4+ contracting clones were mainly CM and EM; CD8+ ones, EMRA. Clones that got smaller from day 15 to 85 had even CD4/CD8, while clones growing later tipped toward CD4+. Detection of some responders pre-infection suggested pre-existing cross-reactive memory T cells participated.

The chain is built from TRBV6-6 and TRBJ2-1; TRBD1 matches 7 bases. Sequencing was performed on PBMCs or a T cell subset sorted from them (not recorded which). This TCR was recovered from an adult woman who had mild COVID-19 (a few samples of this study predate the infection). Cell type and time point are not known. CDR3 sequence: CASSHRDSHNEQFF. In DNA form, the CDR3 reads TGTGCCAGCAGCCACCGGGACAGCCACAATGAGCAGTTCTTC.